Following are 25 T cell receptor beta chains from one sample sequenced in a study of monozygotic twins with inflammatory bowel disease. TCRdb processed the 5' RACE reads again and assigns one entry to each CDR3 protein, with no DNA. This sample's table reports around 450,000 distinct CDR3 sequences. Sequences were obtained from blood. The receptors shown here come from a human donor with ulcerative colitis or Crohn's disease, or a healthy co-twin of an affected twin (not recorded which).

J is TRBJ2-2 and V is TRBV19; there is no DNA to check the TCRdb D call of TRBD1. The CDR3 spans 16 residues. Per the germline V gene, CDR1 is LNHDA and CDR2 is SQIVND (reference sequence). CDR3 sequence: CASSAPTGRVTGELFF.

The chain has TRBV7-9 and TRBJ1-1; TCRdb's assignment of TRBD1 cannot be checked, as there is no DNA. This CDR3 contains 15 residues. Germline V gene sequence: CDR1 SEHNR, CDR2 FQNEAQ (reference sequence). This chain's CDR3 is CASSPGTGVNTEAFF.

The chain employs TRBV5-1 and TRBJ1-1; TCRdb's D gene call, TRBD1, goes unchecked for lack of DNA. Germline V gene lookup returns CDR1 SGHRS and CDR2 YFSETQ. This CDR3 contains 16 residues. The CDR3 region is CASSSKDRNIPTEAFF.

The chain has TRBV5-1 and TRBJ2-1. CDR1 and CDR2 (germline): SGHRS, YFSETQ. The CDR3 is 15 residues long. The CDR3 spells CASSLDGSSYNEQFF.

The chain carries TRBV7-9 and TRBJ1-2; the D gene TCRdb calls, TRBD1, cannot be checked with no DNA. CDR1 SEHNR and CDR2 FQNEAQ come from the germline V gene (reference sequence). The CDR3 totals 16 residues. The CDR3 loop reads CASSLGLELQGDGYTF. The whole variable domain, remainder taken from reference TRBV7-9 and TRBJ1-2, is DTGVSQNPRHKITKRGQNVTFRCDPISEHNRLYWYRQTLGQGPEFLTYFQNEAQLEKSRLLSDRFSAERPKGSFSTLEIQRTEQGDSAMYLCASSLGLELQGDGYTFGSGTRLTVV.

The chain recombines TRBV28 with TRBJ2-3; TCRdb's D call, TRBD2, is unchecked because there is no DNA. CDR3 length equals 15 residues. CDR1 is MDHEN and CDR2 is SYDVKM in the germline V gene. This CDR3 is CASSLQQGPSDTQYF.

The V call is TRBV7-2, the J call TRBJ1-1. The CDR3 covers 15 residues. The V gene's germline CDR1 is SGHTA and CDR2 FQGNSA. The CDR3 region is CASSLDVGINTEAFF.

The V and J genes are TRBV7-2 and TRBJ1-2. The germline CDR1 and CDR2 sequences are SGHTA and FQGNSA. The CDR3 length is 13 residues. CDR3 sequence reads: CASSLDEVYGYTF.

The chain combines TRBV6-1 with TRBJ2-2; the TRBD1 assignment by TCRdb is unverifiable without DNA. The CDR3 runs 16 residues. CDR1 and CDR2 from the germline V gene are MNHNS and SASEGT. CDR3 region: CASSGTGGLNTGELFF.

The J gene is TRBJ2-7, the V gene TRBV20-1; the TRBD1 assignment by TCRdb is unverifiable without DNA. The CDR3 spans 16 residues. In germline, CDR1 is DFQATT, CDR2 SNEGSKA (reference sequence). The CDR3 region is CSARDEAGTLSVEQYF.

The CDR3 sequence: CASSQGRAGGYEQYF. The gene calls are TRBV7-3 and TRBJ2-7; the TRBD2 assignment by TCRdb is unverifiable without DNA. The germline V gene encodes CDR1 SGHTA and CDR2 FQGTGA. The CDR3 consists of 15 residues. Using reference TRBV7-3 and TRBJ2-7 for the parts outside the CDR3, the full variable domain is GAGVSQTPSNKVTEKGKYVELRCDPISGHTALYWYRQSLGQGPEFLIYFQGTGAADDSGLPNDRFFAVRPEGSVSTLKIQRTERGDSAVYLCASSQGRAGGYEQYFGPGTRLTVT.

V is TRBV20-1 and J is TRBJ1-2; TCRdb proposes TRBD1, but this gene call is untestable without DNA. The length of the CDR3 is 14 residues. Germline-derived CDR1 and CDR2 are DFQATT and SNEGSKA (reference sequence). CDR3: CSALGQGFGYGYTF.

V usage is TRBV5-1 and J usage is TRBJ2-7; the TCRdb call, TRBD2, lacks DNA for checking. The CDR3 covers 15 residues. The V gene's germline CDR1 is SGHRS and CDR2 YFSETQ. The chain's CDR3 is CASSLLTSGSHEQYF.

The J gene is TRBJ2-7, the V gene TRBV10-3; TCRdb's assignment of TRBD1 cannot be checked, as there is no DNA. There are 13 residues in the CDR3. Germline CDR1 is ENHRY and CDR2 is SYGVKD. The CDR3 spells CAISDGQGYEQYF.

The chain recombines TRBV5-1 with TRBJ2-7. The CDR3 has 13 amino acids. Germline V CDR1 and CDR2: SGHRS, YFSETQ. CDR3 amino acids: CASSLEGPYEQYF.

The J gene is TRBJ1-1, the V gene TRBV5-1; TCRdb names TRBD1, which stays unverified in the absence of DNA. The CDR3 consists of 15 residues. Per germline, CDR1 SGHRS and CDR2 YFSETQ. The CDR3 spells CASSHDEGMNTEAFF.

The V and J genes are TRBV25-1 and TRBJ2-3; there is no DNA to check the TCRdb D call of TRBD2. The CDR3 is made up of 13 amino acids. Germline V gene data show CDR1 as MGHDK and CDR2 as SYGVNS. This CDR3 reads CASLAGATDTQYF.

The chain is built from TRBV20-1 and TRBJ2-7. The CDR3 covers 14 residues. The germline V gene has CDR1 DFQATT and CDR2 SNEGSKA (reference sequence). CDR3 in amino acids: CSARDSGLSYEQYF.

This chain joins TRBV3-1 and TRBJ2-5; the TCRdb D gene call, TRBD1, has no DNA to confirm it. This CDR3 contains 15 residues. CDR1 and CDR2 from the germline V gene are LGHDT and YNNKEL (reference sequence). CDR3 amino acids: CASSPRGGLQETQYF.

The chain employs TRBV20-1 and TRBJ2-3; TCRdb selects TRBD1, and the lack of DNA leaves this call unchecked. The CDR3 is 15 residues long. Germline-derived CDR1 and CDR2 are DFQATT and SNEGSKA (reference sequence). CDR3 residues: CSARDTRGSTDTQYF.

The rearrangement uses TRBV20-1 and TRBJ2-1. Germline V gives CDR1 DFQATT, CDR2 SNEGSKA (reference sequence). The CDR3 has 12 residues. CDR3 residues: CSGTGYDNEQFF.

The CDR3 region is CASSKGLKNSPLHF. V usage is TRBV27 and J usage is TRBJ1-6. The CDR3 consists of 14 residues. Germline CDR1 reads MNHEY; CDR2 reads SMNVEV (reference sequence).

V is TRBV7-8 and J is TRBJ2-5; TCRdb's assignment of TRBD1 cannot be checked, as there is no DNA. CDR1 is SGHVS, CDR2 FQNEAQ, per germline. The CDR3 extends over 14 amino acids. The CDR3 spells CASILGQAAETQYF.

The rearrangement joins TRBV6-5 to TRBJ1-5; TCRdb calls TRBD1, which cannot be checked without DNA. From germline, CDR1 is MNHEY and CDR2 SVGAGI. CDR3 length: 13 residues. CDR3 protein: CASSWDRAQPQHF.

The chain recombines TRBV12-3 or TRBV12-4 with TRBJ1-2; with no DNA, the TCRdb D assignment of TRBD1 cannot be verified. The CDR3 contains 13 residues. The CDR3 sequence: CASSWGQTEGYTF.